This passage covers 27 T cell receptor beta chains from one sample sequenced in a study of T cell responses to AZD1222 COVID-19 vaccine. The protocol was immunoSEQ multiplex PCR, while the TCRdb copy is restricted to in-frame clones and leaves out a portion. The sample has roughly 130,000 clones; 94% are singletons. The sample was peripheral blood, taken on day 0 of AZD1222 vaccination. The origin of the receptors is an adult in good health.

The rearrangement links TRBV28 to TRBJ2-6; D may be TRBD1 (6 bases). This CDR3 has 16 residues. With 10 bases removed from V and 0 bases from J, the gap between germline ends came to 16 bases. Looked up from germline, CDR1 is MDHEN and CDR2 is SYDVKM. The DNA of the CDR3 is TGTGCCACCGAGGTGGGACACCGCTCTGGGGCCAACGTCCTGACTTTC. Protein sequence: CATEVGHRSGANVLTF.

This chain links TRBV5-1 with TRBJ2-5; no definite D call. Germline V gene lookup returns CDR1 SGHRS and CDR2 YFSETQ. V shed 1 base and J shed 5 bases, with 12 bases lying between them. The CDR3 sequence is 14 residues long. The CDR3 DNA is TGCGCCAGCAGCTTGATGACTCTCCGGGAGACCCAGTACTTC. Protein sequence: CASSLMTLRETQYF.

The rearrangement joins TRBV27 to TRBJ2-7, with D possibly being TRBD1 (6 bases). The CDR3 length is 16 residues. CDR1 is MNHEY and CDR2 is SMNVEV in the germline V gene (reference sequence). Trimming shortened V by 2 bases and J by 0 bases, and 14 bases separated the two germline ends. The CDR3: CASSLQGHKSSYEQYF. The CDR3 nucleotides read TGTGCCAGCAGTTTACAGGGGCATAAGTCCTCCTACGAGCAGTACTTC.

The genes are TRBV5-1 and TRBJ1-5; 10 bases align to TRBD1. The CDR3 length is 16 residues. CDR1 is SGHRS, CDR2 YFSETQ, per germline. V shed 0 bases and J 3 bases; nucleotides not matched to a gene: 3. The CDR3 sequence: CASSLDGTGVNQPQHF. The CDR3 DNA follows: TGCGCCAGCAGCTTGGATGGGACAGGGGTCAATCAGCCCCAGCATTTT.

This chain joins TRBV2 and TRBJ1-5; 9 nucleotides agree with TRBD1. The ends lost 7 bases at V and 4 bases at J; junction bases unmatched: 5. Germline V gene sequence: CDR1 SNHLY, CDR2 FYNNEI. The CDR3 loop spans 14 amino acids. The CDR3 DNA reads as TGTGCCAGCAAGCCGGGACAGGGAAATCAGCCCCAGCATTTT. It codes for CASKPGQGNQPQHF. The entire variable domain, with the rest obtained from reference TRBV2 and TRBJ1-5, is as follows: EPEVTQTPSHQVTQMGQEVILRCVPISNHLYFYWYRQILGQKVEFLVSFYNNEISEKSEIFDDQFSVERPDGSNFTLKIRSTKLEDSAMYFCASKPGQGNQPQHFGDGTRLSIL.

DNA of the CDR3: TGTGCCAGCAGTGAAGCGGTGGGGGCAACTAATGAAAAACTGTTTTTT. Translation: CASSEAVGATNEKLFF. The rearrangement links TRBV6-1 to TRBJ1-4, with a tentative D call TRBD1 (5 bases). Germline values: CDR1 MNHNS, CDR2 SASEGT. The CDR3 totals 16 residues. Trimming took off 0 bases at V and 0 bases at J, with 8 bases between the two ends.

The chain employs TRBV6-5 and TRBJ1-2, with D perhaps matching TRBD1 (5 bases). Germline loops: CDR1 MNHEY, CDR2 SVGAGI. The CDR3 covers 13 residues. V lost 11 bases and J lost 2, with 15 bases in between. CDR3: CAALEGNNYGYTF. The CDR3 region has the DNA TGTGCCGCCTTGGAGGGGAACAACTATGGCTACACCTTC.

The J gene is TRBJ2-7, the V gene TRBV4-1; D is unresolved. Germline V lookup: CDR1 MGHRA, CDR2 YSYEKL. V dropped 4 bases and J dropped 0 bases, with 13 bases sitting between them. The CDR3 totals 15 residues. DNA of the CDR3: TGCGCCAGCAGCCCGGCTAGTGGCGCCTCCTACGAGCAGTACTTC. Translated, it gives CASSPASGASYEQYF.

The rearrangement uses TRBV2 and TRBJ2-5; TRBD2 matches 12 bases. The ends lost 6 bases at V and 1 base at J; junction bases unmatched: 6. Germline-derived CDR1 and CDR2 are SNHLY and FYNNEI. The CDR3 is 16 residues long. The CDR3 loop reads CASRLTSGRTQETQYF. CDR3 DNA: TGTGCCAGCAGGCTCACTAGCGGGAGGACCCAAGAGACCCAGTACTTC. Filled out from reference TRBV2 and TRBJ2-5, the complete variable domain reads EPEVTQTPSHQVTQMGQEVILRCVPISNHLYFYWYRQILGQKVEFLVSFYNNEISEKSEIFDDQFSVERPDGSNFTLKIRSTKLEDSAMYFCASRLTSGRTQETQYFGPGTRLLVL.

This chain uses TRBV4-2 with TRBJ2-3; D not certain. CDR1 LGHNA and CDR2 YNFKEQ come from the germline V gene. Trimming pared 1 base from V and 6 bases from J, leaving 29 bases between. This CDR3 is 20 amino acids long. The CDR3 loop is CASSQALPVWPQTLKDTQYF. In nucleotides, the CDR3 is TGTGCCAGCAGCCAAGCCCTCCCTGTTTGGCCCCAAACCCTCAAGGATACGCAGTATTTT.

The chain joins TRBV7-6 to TRBJ2-2, with 11 bases matching TRBD2. There are 15 residues in the CDR3. Germline CDR1 is SGHVS and CDR2 is FNYEAQ. With V trimmed by 5 bases and J by 3 bases, 2 bases remained unmatched. This chain's CDR3 is CASSPSGGYTGELFF. CDR3 in DNA: TGTGCCAGCAGCCCTAGCGGGGGGTACACCGGGGAGCTGTTTTTT.

This chain's CDR3 is CASSPRLAGGLRYEQYF. In DNA form, the CDR3 reads TGTGCCAGCAGCCCTAGACTAGCGGGAGGGTTACGGTACGAGCAGTACTTC. The chain recombines TRBV7-6 with TRBJ2-7; 14 bases fit TRBD2. This CDR3 is 17 amino acids long. V was clipped by 5 bases and J by 4 bases; unmatched bases: 10. Germline CDR1 and CDR2: SGHVS and FNYEAQ.

The chain links TRBV6-5 to TRBJ1-2; TRBD1 aligns across 8 bases. The CDR3 totals 15 residues. From germline, CDR1 is MNHEY and CDR2 SVGAGI. V shed 8 bases and J 5 bases; nucleotides not matched to a gene: 13. The CDR3 DNA sequence: TGTGCCAGCTTTAGCAGCCAGGGGGCGTCTTATGGCTACACCTTC. Translating it yields CASFSSQGASYGYTF.

The rearrangement uses TRBV7-8 and TRBJ2-5; no clear D gene. The CDR3 spans 13 residues. V lost 1 base to trimming and J lost 5 bases, with 8 bases between them. Germline loops: CDR1 SGHVS, CDR2 FQNEAQ. The CDR3 bases are TGTGCCAGCAGCTTAGGAACAATGGAGACCCAGTACTTC. Its protein is CASSLGTMETQYF. The full variable domain, with the rest looked up from reference TRBV7-8 and TRBJ2-5, is GAGVSQSPRYKVAKRGQDVALRCDPISGHVSLFWYQQALGQGPEFLTYFQNEAQLDKSGLPSDRFFAERPEGSVSTLKIQRTQQEDSAVYLCASSLGTMETQYFGPGTRLLVL.

The rearrangement uses TRBV5-1 and TRBJ1-1, with D possibly TRBD1 on 5 matching bases. The germline V gene has CDR1 SGHRS and CDR2 YFSETQ. This CDR3 has 13 residues. The germline V and J ends were trimmed by 2 bases and 1 base, with 6 bases remaining between them. DNA of the CDR3: TGCGCCAGCAGCTTTGACAGGAACACTGAAGCTTTCTTT. This translates into CASSFDRNTEAFF.

The rearrangement links TRBV7-9 to TRBJ1-1; no firm D call. The germline V gene encodes CDR1 SEHNR and CDR2 FQNEAQ (reference sequence). Deletions cut 1 base from V and 2 bases from J, with 11 bases between. The CDR3 is 15 residues long. CDR3 in amino acids: CASSLGGSLNTEAFF. The DNA for the CDR3 is TGTGCCAGCAGCTTAGGAGGCAGTCTTAACACTGAAGCTTTCTTT.

The V call is TRBV20-1, the J call TRBJ2-7, with D maybe TRBD1 (6 bases). CDR3 length equals 14 residues. The ends were cut back, 3 bases at V and 4 bases at J, with 16 bases in the middle. Germline assignment: CDR1 DFQATT and CDR2 SNEGSKA (reference sequence). CDR3 in amino acids: CSASNWQGKYEQYF. DNA for the CDR3: TGCAGTGCTAGTAATTGGCAGGGGAAATACGAGCAGTACTTC.

The gene calls are TRBV19 and TRBJ1-4; no clear D. Trimming pared 0 bases from V and 8 bases from J, leaving 7 bases between. The germline V gene encodes CDR1 LNHDA and CDR2 SQIVND (reference sequence). The CDR3 runs 13 residues. CDR3 coding DNA: TGTGCCAGTAGTATAGACGTCGACGAAAAACTGTTTTTT. It specifies CASSIDVDEKLFF.

This sequence joins TRBV10-2 and TRBJ2-2; 11 nucleotides align to TRBD1. Germline-derived CDR1 and CDR2 are WSHSY and SAAADI. Unmatched junction bases numbered 6, after V lost 6 bases and J lost 6 bases. This CDR3 has 15 residues. The CDR3 DNA reads TGCGCCAGCAGGCAGATGGGACAGGGGGCCGGGGAGCTGTTTTTT. It codes for CASRQMGQGAGELFF.

The V call is TRBV9, the J call TRBJ1-1, with D possibly being TRBD1 (5 bases). Germline V CDR1 and CDR2: SGDLS, YYNGEE. The CDR3 runs 16 residues. Trimming removed 4 bases from V and 4 bases from J, with 20 bases in between. CDR3 in DNA: TGTGCCAGCAGCTTTATTACCCAGGGTTTTGTCACTGAAGCTTTCTTT. The encoded protein is CASSFITQGFVTEAFF.

The gene calls are TRBV7-3 and TRBJ1-2, with a tentative D call TRBD1 (5 bases). This CDR3 comprises 13 residues. Trimming cost V 2 bases and J 6 bases, with 10 bases left between them. Germline CDR1 reads SGHTA; CDR2 reads FQGTGA. DNA of the CDR3: TGTGCCAGCAGCTTAGGGGGAATCGATGGCTACACCTTC. Protein product: CASSLGGIDGYTF.

The rearrangement joins TRBV11-2 to TRBJ2-2; the match to TRBD2 covers 10 bases. With V trimmed by 5 bases and J by 7 bases, 10 bases remained unmatched. Germline V gene data show CDR1 as SGHAT and CDR2 as FQNNGV. The CDR3 is 16 residues long. This chain's CDR3 is CASSTGGSGRSGELFF. For the CDR3, the DNA is TGTGCCAGCAGCACCGGGGGTAGCGGGAGGAGCGGGGAGCTGTTTTTT.

This chain uses TRBV5-1 with TRBJ2-1; D gene unclear. The length of the CDR3 is 11 residues. Germline V gene data show CDR1 as SGHRS and CDR2 as YFSETQ. The V end lost 2 bases, the J end lost 6 bases, and 3 bases lay between the germline ends. The DNA of the CDR3 is TGCGCCAGCAGCTTTTCCAATGAGCAGTTCTTC. Translating gives CASSFSNEQFF. Together with reference TRBV5-1 and TRBJ2-1, the CDR3 gives the full variable domain: KAGVTQTPRYLIKTRGQQVTLSCSPISGHRSVSWYQQTPGQGLQFLFEYFSETQRNKGNFPGRFSGRQFSNSRSEMNVSTLELGDSALYLCASSFSNEQFFGPGTRLTVL.

The V gene is TRBV9, the J gene TRBJ2-3, with 10 nucleotides matching TRBD2. Germline assignment: CDR1 SGDLS and CDR2 YYNGEE. The CDR3 has 19 residues. The trim removed 6 bases at V and 4 bases at J, leaving 20 bases unmatched. This CDR3 reads CASNPLLGLAGEGADTQYF. In DNA, the CDR3 is TGTGCCAGCAACCCTCTGCTCGGTCTAGCGGGAGAGGGCGCAGATACGCAGTATTTT.

V is TRBV5-5 and J is TRBJ2-4, with 7 bases matching TRBD2. V was clipped by 4 bases and J by 5 bases; unmatched bases: 9. Germline CDR1 SGHKS, CDR2 YYEKEE (reference sequence). The CDR3 is made up of 15 amino acids. The DNA for the CDR3 is TGTGCCAGCAGCCCCGTCGGGCTAGCGGAAAACATTCAGTACTTC. Amino acids: CASSPVGLAENIQYF.

The genes are TRBV6-2 or TRBV6-3 and TRBJ2-7; 12 bases are shared with TRBD2. Germline V gene data show CDR1 as MNHEY and CDR2 as SVGEGT. This CDR3 spans 16 amino acids. Trimming took 0 bases from V and 4 from J; bases not matched to a gene: 4. The CDR3: CASSYSTSGSPYEQYF. Written as DNA, the CDR3 is TGTGCCAGCAGTTACTCGACTAGCGGGAGTCCATACGAGCAGTACTTC.

The chain uses TRBV6-2 or TRBV6-3 and TRBJ2-7; D gene ambiguous. This CDR3 is built from 11 residues. Germline CDR1 MNHEY, CDR2 SVGEGT. The germline V and J ends were trimmed by 4 bases and 3 bases, with 4 bases remaining between them. CDR3 DNA sequence: TGTGCCAGCAGTTCCTACTACGAGCAGTACTTC. Amino acid sequence: CASSSYYEQYF.